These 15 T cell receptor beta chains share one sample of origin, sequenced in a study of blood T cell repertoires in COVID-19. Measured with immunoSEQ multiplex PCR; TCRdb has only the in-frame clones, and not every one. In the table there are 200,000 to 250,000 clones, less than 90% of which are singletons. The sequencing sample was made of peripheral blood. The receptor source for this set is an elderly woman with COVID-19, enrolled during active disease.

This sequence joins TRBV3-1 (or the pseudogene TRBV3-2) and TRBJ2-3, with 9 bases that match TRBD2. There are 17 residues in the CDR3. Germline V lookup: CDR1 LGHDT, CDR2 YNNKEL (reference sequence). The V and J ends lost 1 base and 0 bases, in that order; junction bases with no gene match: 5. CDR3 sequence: CASSQAVAGASTDTQYF. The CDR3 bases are TGTGCCAGCAGCCAAGCGGTAGCGGGGGCCAGCACAGATACGCAGTATTTT.

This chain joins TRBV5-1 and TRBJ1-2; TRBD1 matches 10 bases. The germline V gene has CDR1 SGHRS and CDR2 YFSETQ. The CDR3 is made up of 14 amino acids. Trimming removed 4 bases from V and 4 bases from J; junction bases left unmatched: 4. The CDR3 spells CASSQDRGIYGYTF. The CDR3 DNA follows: TGCGCCAGCAGCCAGGACAGGGGGATCTATGGCTACACCTTC. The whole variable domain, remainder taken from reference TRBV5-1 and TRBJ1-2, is KAGVTQTPRYLIKTRGQQVTLSCSPISGHRSVSWYQQTPGQGLQFLFEYFSETQRNKGNFPGRFSGRQFSNSRSEMNVSTLELGDSALYLCASSQDRGIYGYTFGSGTRLTVV.

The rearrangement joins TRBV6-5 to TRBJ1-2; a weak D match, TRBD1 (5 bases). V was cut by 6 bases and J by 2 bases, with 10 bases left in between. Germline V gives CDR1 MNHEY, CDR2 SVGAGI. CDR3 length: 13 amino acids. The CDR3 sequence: CASRTTANYGYTF. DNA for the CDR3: TGTGCCAGCAGAACGACAGCGAACTATGGCTACACCTTC.

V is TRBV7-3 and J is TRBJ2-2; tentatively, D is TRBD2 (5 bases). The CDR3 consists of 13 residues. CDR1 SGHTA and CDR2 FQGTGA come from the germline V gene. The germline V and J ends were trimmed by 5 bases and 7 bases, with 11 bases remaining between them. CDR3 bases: TGTGCCAGCAGCCGGGGAAGTGGCGGGGAGCTGTTTTTT. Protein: CASSRGSGGELFF.

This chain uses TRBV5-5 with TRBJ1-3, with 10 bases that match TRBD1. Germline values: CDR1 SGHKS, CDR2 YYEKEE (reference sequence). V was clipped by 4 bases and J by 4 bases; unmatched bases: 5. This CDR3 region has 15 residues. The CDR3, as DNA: TGTGCCAGCAGCCGGGACAGGGGATGGGGAAACACCATATATTTT. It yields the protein CASSRDRGWGNTIYF.

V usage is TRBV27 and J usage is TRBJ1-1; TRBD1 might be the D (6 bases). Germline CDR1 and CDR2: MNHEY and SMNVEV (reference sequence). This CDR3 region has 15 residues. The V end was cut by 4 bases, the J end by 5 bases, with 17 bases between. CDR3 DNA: TGTGCCAGCAGTTCCCACAGGGAAGTTCGAACTGAAGCTTTCTTT. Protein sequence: CASSSHREVRTEAFF.

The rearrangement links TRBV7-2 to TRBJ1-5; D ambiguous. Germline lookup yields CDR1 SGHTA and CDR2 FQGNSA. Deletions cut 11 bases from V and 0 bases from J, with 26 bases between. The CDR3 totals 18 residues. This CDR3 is CAPAGGREDIHSNQPQHF. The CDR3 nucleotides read TGTGCCCCCGCAGGCGGGCGAGAGGATATTCATAGCAATCAGCCCCAGCATTTT.

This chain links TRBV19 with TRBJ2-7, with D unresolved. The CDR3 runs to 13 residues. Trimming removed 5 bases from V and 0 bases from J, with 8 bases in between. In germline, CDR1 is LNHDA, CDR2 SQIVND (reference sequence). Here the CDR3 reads CASSLASSYEQYF. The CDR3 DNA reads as TGTGCCAGTAGTCTCGCCAGCTCCTACGAGCAGTACTTC. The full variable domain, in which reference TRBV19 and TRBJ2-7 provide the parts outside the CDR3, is DGGITQSPKYLFRKEGQNVTLSCEQNLNHDAMYWYRQDPGQGLRLIYYSQIVNDFQKGDIAEGYSVSREKKESFPLTVTSAQKNPTAFYLCASSLASSYEQYFGPGTRLTVT.

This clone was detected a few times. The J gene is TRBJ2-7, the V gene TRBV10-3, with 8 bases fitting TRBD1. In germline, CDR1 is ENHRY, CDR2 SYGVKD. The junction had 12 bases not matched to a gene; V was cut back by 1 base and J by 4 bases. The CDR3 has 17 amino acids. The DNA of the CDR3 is TGTGCCATCAGTGAGTTTGAAGGGACAACAGGGGGATACGAGCAGTACTTC. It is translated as CAISEFEGTTGGYEQYF.

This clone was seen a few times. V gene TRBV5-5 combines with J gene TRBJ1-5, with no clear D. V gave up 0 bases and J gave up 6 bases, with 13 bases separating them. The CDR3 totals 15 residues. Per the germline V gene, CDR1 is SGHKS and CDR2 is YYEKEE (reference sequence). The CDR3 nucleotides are TGTGCCAGCAGCTTGGATCCGAAAGCGGGTCAGCCCCAGCATTTT. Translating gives CASSLDPKAGQPQHF.

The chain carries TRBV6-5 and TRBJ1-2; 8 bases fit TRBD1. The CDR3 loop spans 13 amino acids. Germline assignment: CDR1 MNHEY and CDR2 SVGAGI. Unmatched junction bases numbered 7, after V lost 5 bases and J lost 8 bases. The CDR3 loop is CASSQSDRAGYTF. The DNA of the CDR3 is TGTGCCAGCAGTCAATCGGACAGGGCGGGCTACACCTTC.

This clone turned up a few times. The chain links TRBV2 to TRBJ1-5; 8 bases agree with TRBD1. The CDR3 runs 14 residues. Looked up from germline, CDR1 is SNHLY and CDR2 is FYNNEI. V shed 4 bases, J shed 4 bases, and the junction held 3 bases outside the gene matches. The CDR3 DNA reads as TGTGCCAGCAGTGTTCAGGGGGCAAATCAGCCCCAGCATTTT. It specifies CASSVQGANQPQHF.

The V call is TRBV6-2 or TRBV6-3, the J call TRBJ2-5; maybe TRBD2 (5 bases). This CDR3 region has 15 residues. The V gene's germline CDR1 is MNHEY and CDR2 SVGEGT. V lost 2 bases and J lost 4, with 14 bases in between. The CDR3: CASSYGGGLRETQYF. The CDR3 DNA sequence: TGTGCCAGCAGTTACGGCGGCGGGTTGAGAGAGACCCAGTACTTC.

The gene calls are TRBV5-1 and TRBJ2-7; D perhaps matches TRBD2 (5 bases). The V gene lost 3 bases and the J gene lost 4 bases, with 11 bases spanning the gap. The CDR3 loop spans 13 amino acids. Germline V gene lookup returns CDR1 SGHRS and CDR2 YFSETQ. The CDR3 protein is CASSSKGGYEQYF. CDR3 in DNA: TGCGCCAGCAGCTCAAAAGGCGGGTACGAGCAGTACTTC.

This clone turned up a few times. The CDR3, as DNA: TGTGCCTGGAGTGCGGACGGGACAGGGGGTCGGGGATTATTCTCTGGGGCCAACGTCCTGACTTTC. Its translation is CAWSADGTGGRGLFSGANVLTF. The V call is TRBV30, the J call TRBJ2-6; 11 bases map to TRBD1. Germline V gene data show CDR1 as GTSNPN and CDR2 as SVGIG (reference sequence). The junction had 17 bases not matched to a gene; V was cut back by 1 base and J by 0 bases. CDR3 length equals 22 residues.